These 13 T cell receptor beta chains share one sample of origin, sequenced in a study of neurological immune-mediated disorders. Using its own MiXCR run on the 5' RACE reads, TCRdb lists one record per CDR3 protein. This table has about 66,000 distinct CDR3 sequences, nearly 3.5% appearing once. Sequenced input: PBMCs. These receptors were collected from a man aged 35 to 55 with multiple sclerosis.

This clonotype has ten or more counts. CDR3 in amino acids: CASSSGDPNTGELFF. As DNA, the CDR3 is TGCGCCAGCAGCTCGGGAGACCCGAACACCGGGGAGCTGTTTTTT. V usage is TRBV5-1 and J usage is TRBJ2-2, with D possibly TRBD2 on 6 matching bases. This CDR3 region has 15 residues. Germline lookup yields CDR1 SGHRS and CDR2 YFSETQ. The V and J ends lost 3 bases and 0 bases respectively, with 9 bases between them.

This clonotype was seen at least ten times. CDR3 protein: CASSLGTASDTQYF. In nucleotides, the CDR3 is TGTGCCAGCAGCCTAGGGACAGCTTCAGATACGCAGTATTTT. The chain combines TRBV7-9 with TRBJ2-3; 7 nucleotides agree with TRBD1. Germline V lookup: CDR1 SEHNR, CDR2 FQNEAQ (reference sequence). This CDR3 spans 14 amino acids. V was pared by 5 bases and J by 4 bases, with 6 bases of the junction left unmatched.

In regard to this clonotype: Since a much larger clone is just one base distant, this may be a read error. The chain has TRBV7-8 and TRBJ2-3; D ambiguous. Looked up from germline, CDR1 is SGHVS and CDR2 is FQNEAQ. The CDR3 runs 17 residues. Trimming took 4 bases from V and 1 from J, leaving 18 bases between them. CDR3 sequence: CASSSSKGSIGTDTQYF. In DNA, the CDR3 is TGTGCCAGCAGCTCTTCGAAAGGCTCAATTGGCACAGATACGCAGTATTTT.

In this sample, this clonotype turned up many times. CDR3 sequence: CASSRNYQHF. For the CDR3, the DNA is TGTGCCAGTTCAAGGAATTACCAGCATTTT. This sequence joins TRBV6-6 and TRBJ1-5, with D uncertain. From germline, CDR1 is MNHNY and CDR2 SVGAGI (reference sequence). This CDR3 is built from 10 residues. Trimming stripped 9 bases from V and 12 bases from J, with 12 bases between.

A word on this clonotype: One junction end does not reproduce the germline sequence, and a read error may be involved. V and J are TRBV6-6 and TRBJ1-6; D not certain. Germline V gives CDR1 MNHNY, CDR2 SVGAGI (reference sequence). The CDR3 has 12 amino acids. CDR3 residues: CDSRRLESPLHF. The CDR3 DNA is TGTGACAGCAGAAGGTTGGAATCACCCCTCCACTTT.

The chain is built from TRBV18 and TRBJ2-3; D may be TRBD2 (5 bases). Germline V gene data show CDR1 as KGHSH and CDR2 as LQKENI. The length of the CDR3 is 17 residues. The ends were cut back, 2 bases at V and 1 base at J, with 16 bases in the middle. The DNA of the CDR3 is TGTGCCAGCTCACCAAGCGGACGGATGGTGGGCACAGATACGCAGTATTTT. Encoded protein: CASSPSGRMVGTDTQYF.

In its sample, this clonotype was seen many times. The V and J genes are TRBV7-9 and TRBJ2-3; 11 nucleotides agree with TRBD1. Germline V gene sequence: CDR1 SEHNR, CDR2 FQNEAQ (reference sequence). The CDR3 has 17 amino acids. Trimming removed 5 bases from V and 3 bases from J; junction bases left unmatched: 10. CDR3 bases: TGTGCCAGCAGCCCACCTAAAGGGACAGGGGGGACAGATACGCAGTATTTT. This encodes CASSPPKGTGGTDTQYF. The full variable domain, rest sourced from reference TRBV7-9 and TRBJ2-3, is DTGVSQNPRHKITKRGQNVTFRCDPISEHNRLYWYRQTLGQGPEFLTYFQNEAQLEKSRLLSDRFSAERPKGSFSTLEIQRTEQGDSAMYLCASSPPKGTGGTDTQYFGPGTRLTVL.

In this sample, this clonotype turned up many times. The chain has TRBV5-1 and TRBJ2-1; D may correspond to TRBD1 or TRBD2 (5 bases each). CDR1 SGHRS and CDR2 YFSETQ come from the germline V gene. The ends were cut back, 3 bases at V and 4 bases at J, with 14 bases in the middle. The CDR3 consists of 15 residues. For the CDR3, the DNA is TGCGCCAGCAGCTCAATAGGGACGTTGTACAATGAGCAGTTCTTC. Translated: CASSSIGTLYNEQFF.

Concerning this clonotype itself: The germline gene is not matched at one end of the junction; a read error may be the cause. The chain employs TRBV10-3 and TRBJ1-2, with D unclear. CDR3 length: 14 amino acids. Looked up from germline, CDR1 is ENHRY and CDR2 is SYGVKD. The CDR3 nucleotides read TGTGCCATCAGTGAGCCTAAAAGGGCCGGTGGCTACACATTC. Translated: CAISEPKRAGGYTF.

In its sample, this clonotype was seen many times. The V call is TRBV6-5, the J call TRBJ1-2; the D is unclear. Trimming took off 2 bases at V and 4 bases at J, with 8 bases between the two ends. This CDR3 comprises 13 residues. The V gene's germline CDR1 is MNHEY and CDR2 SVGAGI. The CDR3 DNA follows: TGTGCCAGCAGTTACAGGGATGGCTATGGCTACACCTTC. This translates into CASSYRDGYGYTF.

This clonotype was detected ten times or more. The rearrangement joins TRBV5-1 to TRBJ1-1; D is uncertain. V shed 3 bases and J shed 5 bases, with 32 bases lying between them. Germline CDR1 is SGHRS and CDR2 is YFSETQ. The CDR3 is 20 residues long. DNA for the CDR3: TGCGCCAGCAGCTCTCCCAAGGCTGGCGGACGTCCAAGAGGGCCTACTGAAGCTTTCTTT. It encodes CASSSPKAGGRPRGPTEAFF.

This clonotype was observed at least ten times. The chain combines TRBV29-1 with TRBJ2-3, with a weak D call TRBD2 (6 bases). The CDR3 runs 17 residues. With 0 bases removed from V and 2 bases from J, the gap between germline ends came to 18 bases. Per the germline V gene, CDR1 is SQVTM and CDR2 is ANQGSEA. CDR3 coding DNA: TGCAGCGTTGAAGATGGGGGAATAGGAGGGGCCACAGATACGCAGTATTTT. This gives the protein CSVEDGGIGGATDTQYF.

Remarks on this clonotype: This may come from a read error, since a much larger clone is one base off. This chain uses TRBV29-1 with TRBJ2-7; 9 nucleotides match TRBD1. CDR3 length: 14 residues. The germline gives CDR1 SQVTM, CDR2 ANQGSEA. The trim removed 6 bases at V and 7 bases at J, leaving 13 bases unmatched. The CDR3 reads CSVLPGQGNKEQYF. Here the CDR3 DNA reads TGCAGCGTGTTACCGGGACAGGGTAACAAAGAGCAGTACTTC.